Shown below are 30 T cell receptor beta chains from a single sample sequenced in a study of regulatory and conventional T cells in RAG deficiency. Measured with immunoSEQ multiplex PCR; TCRdb has only the in-frame clones, and not every one. The sample holds over 7,000 clones, about 90% seen once. Blood CD4+ CD25-high CD127-low regulatory T cells supplied the genomic DNA template. The same data also went into a second study, on regulatory T cells. That paper adds: Amplification used 52 TRBV primers and 13 TRBJ primers.

Sample: CD127- CD25+ CD4+ Tregs sorted from blood. Receptors were obtained from a human donor in good health.

J is TRBJ1-5 and V is TRBV27; D is uncertain. Germline lookup yields CDR1 MNHEY and CDR2 SMNVEV (reference sequence). The CDR3 runs to 12 residues. V was cut by 4 bases and J by 3 bases, with 4 bases left in between. This CDR3 reads CASSYLNQPQHF. The CDR3 coding sequence is TGTGCCAGCAGTTATCTCAATCAGCCCCAGCATTTT.

V gene TRBV15 combines with J gene TRBJ1-2, with D hard to call. The germline V gene encodes CDR1 LNHNV and CDR2 YYDKDF (reference sequence). Deletions cut 1 base from V and 3 bases from J, with 6 bases between. CDR3 length: 13 residues. The CDR3 nucleotides read TGTGCCACCAGCAGAGGACGGGACTATGGCTACACCTTC. Protein sequence: CATSRGRDYGYTF.

V gene TRBV10-1 combines with J gene TRBJ2-1, with TRBD2 as a possible D gene (6 bases). V lost 2 bases, J lost 3 bases, and 11 bases lay in between. CDR3 length equals 15 residues. Germline-derived CDR1 and CDR2 are WNHNN and SYGVQD (reference sequence). The CDR3 DNA reads TGCGCCAGCAGTGAGGGAGTGGAGGGCTACAATGAGCAGTTCTTC. Translating it yields CASSEGVEGYNEQFF.

The chain links TRBV5-5 to TRBJ1-1, with 9 bases lining up with TRBD1. The CDR3 consists of 16 residues. The V and J ends lost 1 base and 5 bases, in that order; junction bases with no gene match: 9. Germline CDR1 reads SGHKS; CDR2 reads YYEKEE (reference sequence). The CDR3 DNA sequence: TGTGCCAGCAGCTTGTATAGGGGACAGGGATGGACTGAAGCTTTCTTT. Translating gives CASSLYRGQGWTEAFF. The variable domain in full, with the rest retrieved from reference TRBV5-5 and TRBJ1-1, is DAGVTQSPTHLIKTRGQQVTLRCSPISGHKSVSWYQQVLGQGPQFIFQYYEKEERGRGNFPDRFSARQFPNYSSELNVNALLLGDSALYLCASSLYRGQGWTEAFFGQGTRLTVV.

This chain links TRBV4-3 with TRBJ1-2; maybe TRBD1 (5 bases). The germline gives CDR1 LGHNA, CDR2 YSLEER. With 0 bases removed from V and 5 bases from J, the gap between germline ends came to 13 bases. The CDR3 spans 15 residues. The CDR3 DNA is TGCGCCAGCAGCCAAGATGCGGGACGGAGGTATGGCTACACCTTC. Its protein product is CASSQDAGRRYGYTF.

This rearrangement joins TRBV9 to TRBJ1-1, with 7 positions matching TRBD1. Germline V gene data show CDR1 as SGDLS and CDR2 as YYNGEE. The CDR3 spans 16 residues. Trimming cost V 4 bases and J 6 bases; bases outside gene matches: 15. CDR3 region: CASSPSWGTRGAEAFF. In DNA, the CDR3 is TGTGCCAGCAGCCCAAGCTGGGGTACCAGGGGGGCTGAAGCTTTCTTT.

This chain links TRBV11-1 with TRBJ2-1; 7 positions agree with TRBD1. The CDR3 extends over 14 amino acids. V lost 4 bases and J lost 8; bases outside the gene matches: 8. Germline values: CDR1 SGHAT, CDR2 FQDESV (reference sequence). This chain's CDR3 is CASSSGQPVDEQFF. For the CDR3, the DNA is TGTGCCAGCAGCTCGGGACAGCCTGTGGATGAGCAGTTCTTC.

The chain links TRBV9 to TRBJ1-2; D is possibly TRBD1 (5 bases). Trimming removed 3 bases at V and 1 base at J, with 10 bases between. Germline V CDR1 and CDR2: SGDLS, YYNGEE. The CDR3 has 14 residues. As DNA, the CDR3 is TGTGCCAGCAGCGCGGCAGGGTTTAACTATGGCTACACCTTC. Translation gives CASSAAGFNYGYTF.

This clone was picked up a small number of times. The DNA for the CDR3 is TGTGCCAGCAGCTCGCCTAGCGGGGACACAGATACGCAGTATTTT. Residues: CASSSPSGDTDTQYF. V is TRBV5-5 and J is TRBJ2-3; 9 bases fit TRBD2. The V gene's germline CDR1 is SGHKS and CDR2 YYEKEE (reference sequence). Germline trimming cut 3 bases from V and 2 bases from J; bases unmatched to any gene: 4. This CDR3 has 15 residues.

The rearrangement joins TRBV4-2 to TRBJ2-3; 11 bases fit TRBD2. The CDR3 contains 18 residues. Germline CDR1 LGHNA, CDR2 YNFKEQ. Losses at the gene ends were 4 bases for V and 6 bases for J; bases not matched to a gene: 15. CDR3 DNA sequence: TGTGCCAGCAGCCCCCCGCCTGGAGTAGCGGGGGGGGTGGATACGCAGTATTTT. Amino acids: CASSPPPGVAGGVDTQYF.

V usage is TRBV20-1 and J usage is TRBJ2-7; D is perhaps TRBD1 (5 bases). V gave up 8 bases and J gave up 9 bases, with 17 bases separating them. This CDR3 is 11 amino acids long. CDR1 and CDR2 (germline): DFQATT, SNEGSKA (reference sequence). CDR3 amino acids: CSTTSGFGQYF. The CDR3 bases are TGCAGTACAACGTCAGGGTTTGGGCAGTACTTC.

The rearrangement links TRBV18 to TRBJ2-1, with a possible D match to TRBD2 (6 bases). CDR1 is KGHSH and CDR2 is LQKENI in the germline V gene. V lost 0 bases to trimming and J lost 7 bases, with 19 bases between them. This CDR3 is built from 17 residues. In nucleotides, the CDR3 is TGTGCCAGCTCACCACCGTTCCGGGGGTCTCTAGGGAATGAGCAGTTCTTC. This encodes CASSPPFRGSLGNEQFF.

The V call is TRBV5-1, the J call TRBJ2-5; 10 bases are shared with TRBD2. There are 18 residues in the CDR3. Germline CDR1 and CDR2: SGHRS and YFSETQ. Trimming cost V 3 bases and J 4 bases; bases outside gene matches: 15. DNA of the CDR3: TGCGCCAGCAGCTCTACGGGGAGCGGGGGGGCCTCGGGAGAGACCCAGTACTTC. Amino acids: CASSSTGSGGASGETQYF.

CDR3 sequence reads: CASTGQNSNQPQHF. CDR3 bases: TGTGCCAGCACCGGACAAAATAGCAATCAGCCCCAGCATTTT. The V and J genes are TRBV6-1 and TRBJ1-5; tentative D call: TRBD1 (5 bases). The V gene's germline CDR1 is MNHNS and CDR2 SASEGT. The germline V and J ends were trimmed by 7 bases and 0 bases, with 10 bases remaining between them. CDR3 length: 14 residues.

The genes are TRBV28 and TRBJ1-5; the D gene is possibly TRBD1 (6 bases). This CDR3 is built from 20 residues. The germline gives CDR1 MDHEN, CDR2 SYDVKM. Trimming left V 5 bases short and J 0 bases short, with 26 bases between. CDR3: CASSPPSGQYKGSSNQPQHF. In nucleotides, the CDR3 is TGTGCCAGCAGTCCCCCCTCCGGACAGTATAAGGGGTCTAGCAATCAGCCCCAGCATTTT.

V gene TRBV7-7 combines with J gene TRBJ2-7; 7 nucleotides match TRBD1. In germline, CDR1 is SSHAT, CDR2 FNYEAQ (reference sequence). The CDR3 is 13 amino acids. The V gene end was trimmed by 5 bases and the J gene end by 2 bases; junction bases not matched to a gene: 3. The CDR3, as DNA: TGTGCCAGCAGCCCGGGACAGACCTACGAGCAGTACTTC. Amino acid sequence: CASSPGQTYEQYF.

The rearrangement uses TRBV27 and TRBJ1-2; 8 nucleotides match TRBD1. This CDR3 is 15 amino acids long. Germline assignment: CDR1 MNHEY and CDR2 SMNVEV (reference sequence). V trimming: 2 bases; J trimming: 3 bases; junction bases outside the gene matches: 5. The CDR3 nucleotides are TGTGCCAGCAGTTTAAGATGGACAGGGTACTATGGCTACACCTTC. As protein: CASSLRWTGYYGYTF.

The CDR3, as DNA: TGTGCCACCTCCGAGACTGGAAGCGGGGAGCTGTTTTTT. It yields the protein CATSETGSGELFF. The chain joins TRBV6-4 to TRBJ2-2; unclear D gene. V was shortened by 10 bases and J by 7 bases, with 16 bases between the two germline ends. This CDR3 has 13 amino acids. Germline assignment: CDR1 MRHNA and CDR2 SNTAGT.

For the CDR3, the DNA is TGTGCCAGCTCACCACCCCCAGGGGCGCGGAACACTGAAGCTTTCTTT. Its protein product is CASSPPPGARNTEAFF. This chain joins TRBV18 and TRBJ1-1, with D tentatively TRBD1 (6 bases). V gave up 0 bases and J gave up 1 base, with 12 bases separating them. Germline V gene sequence: CDR1 KGHSH, CDR2 LQKENI. The CDR3 is 16 residues long.

The genes are TRBV2 and TRBJ2-7; D is undetermined. The V end was cut by 3 bases, the J end by 2 bases, with 2 bases between. The V gene's germline CDR1 is SNHLY and CDR2 FYNNEI. The CDR3 covers 11 residues. The CDR3 loop reads CASSDTYEQYF. CDR3 DNA sequence: TGTGCCAGCAGTGACACCTACGAGCAGTACTTC.

This sequence joins TRBV5-1 and TRBJ2-1, with TRBD1 identical over 9 bases. The CDR3 length is 15 residues. Trimming removed 3 bases from V and 5 bases from J; junction bases left unmatched: 6. Germline loops: CDR1 SGHRS, CDR2 YFSETQ. CDR3: CASSSGQGRHNEQFF. In DNA form, the CDR3 reads TGCGCCAGCAGCTCTGGACAGGGGAGGCACAATGAGCAGTTCTTC.

The chain couples TRBV5-1 to TRBJ1-2; D remains unclear. CDR3 size: 15 residues. V lost 5 bases and J 2 bases, leaving 16 bases between the germline ends. Per the germline V gene, CDR1 is SGHRS and CDR2 is YFSETQ. In DNA, the CDR3 is TGCGCCAGCAGAGGGTCCGGGAAGGGCAACTATGGCTACACCTTC. Protein: CASRGSGKGNYGYTF.

The V call is TRBV9, the J call TRBJ1-2; 9 nucleotides agree with TRBD1. The germline gives CDR1 SGDLS, CDR2 YYNGEE. The CDR3 is 15 amino acids. Trimming at V came to 3 bases and at J to 5 bases, leaving 8 bases not matched to a gene. CDR3 loop: CASSASGQGVYGYTF. The DNA of the CDR3 is TGTGCCAGCAGCGCGTCGGGACAGGGCGTGTATGGCTACACCTTC.

This clone has more than one count but fewer than ten. The chain has TRBV10-3 and TRBJ1-1; 7 bases fit TRBD1. V lost 4 bases and J lost 8; bases outside the gene matches: 19. The germline V gene encodes CDR1 ENHRY and CDR2 SYGVKD. CDR3 length: 17 amino acids. CDR3 sequence reads: CAISVSEGAGKEREAFF. The CDR3 bases are TGTGCCATCAGTGTGTCGGAGGGGGCAGGAAAGGAAAGGGAAGCTTTCTTT.

Comment on this clone: One end of the junction does not line up with germline, which may come from a read error. The V and J genes are TRBV2 and TRBJ2-2; tentatively, D is TRBD2 (5 bases). CDR1 is SNHLY, CDR2 FYNNEI, per germline. CDR3 length equals 18 residues. The CDR3 DNA is TGTGCCAGCAGAGCATCCTCTAGGACGCCCGGAACGCACCGGGGAGCTGTTTTT. Protein product: CASRASSRTPGTHRGAVF.

The chain combines TRBV6-4 with TRBJ2-2; D is unclear. Trimming took 4 bases from V and 2 from J, leaving 8 bases between them. CDR3 length equals 14 residues. Per germline, CDR1 MRHNA and CDR2 SNTAGT. The CDR3 region has the DNA TGTGCCAGCAGTGGAAAGCTTAACACCGGGGAGCTGTTTTTT. Translating gives CASSGKLNTGELFF.

This chain links TRBV21-1 with TRBJ1-5; TRBD1 is the table's D call and was not checked against the DNA. TRBV21-1 corresponds to a pseudogene. This CDR3 contains 16 residues. DNA of the CDR3: TGTGCCAGCAGCAAAGTAGGGACAGATAGCAATCAGCCCCAGCATTTT. Translated: CASSKVGTDSNQPQHF.

This clone was seen a single time. The chain recombines TRBV4-1 with TRBJ1-4; 7 positions agree with TRBD1. CDR1 is MGHRA, CDR2 YSYEKL, per germline. The CDR3 has 22 residues. Trimming removed 4 bases from V and 7 bases from J; junction bases left unmatched: 30. The CDR3 region is CASSRRPTHLPHTGEVGEKLFF. In nucleotides, the CDR3 is TGCGCCAGCAGCCGCCGCCCCACCCATTTACCCCACACAGGGGAGGTCGGTGAAAAACTGTTTTTT.

This chain uses TRBV19 with TRBJ1-5; no definite D call. Germline-derived CDR1 and CDR2 are LNHDA and SQIVND (reference sequence). V lost 2 bases and J lost 4, with 12 bases in between. The CDR3 is 15 residues long. The CDR3 is CASSIMQVGNQPQHF. In DNA, the CDR3 is TGTGCCAGTAGTATAATGCAGGTCGGAAATCAGCCCCAGCATTTT.

The V gene is TRBV18, the J gene TRBJ2-6; TRBD1 agrees at 8 bases. The CDR3 consists of 19 residues. The junction had 7 bases not matched to a gene; V was cut back by 0 bases and J by 0 bases. Germline assignment: CDR1 KGHSH and CDR2 LQKENI. The CDR3 protein is CASSPPGRQGHSGANVLTF. The CDR3 region has the DNA TGTGCCAGCTCACCACCGGGGAGACAGGGGCACTCTGGGGCCAACGTCCTGACTTTC.